The TCR beta chain described here comes from a study of CD4+ T cells in melanoma. Sequencing used immunoSEQ multiplex PCR; TCRdb keeps in-frame clones, though not all of them. The sample lists about 140,000 clones; around 90% were seen once. The TCR originated in a human donor with melanoma.

CDR3 bases: TGTGCCAGCAGTGCGTCGCGGACTAGTATTAATGAGCAGTTCTTC. Translating it yields CASSASRTSINEQFF. This chain joins TRBV2 and TRBJ2-1, with 7 nucleotides matching TRBD2. CDR3 length: 15 residues. Germline V gene lookup returns CDR1 SNHLY and CDR2 FYNNEI. The V segment lost 4 bases and the J segment 7 bases; nucleotides outside the gene matches: 10.